This T cell receptor beta chain came from a study of prognosis after radiotherapy for stage I lung cancer. V dropped 3 bases and J dropped 5; count of bases not matched to a gene: 5. This CDR3 has 15 amino acids. CDR1 is SGHTS, CDR2 YDEGEE, per germline. Many counts were recorded for this clonotype. TCR beta CDR3 amplification from genomic DNA was performed by two-round multiplex PCR. First-round PCR amplification was performed with primers specific to each TRBV and TRBJ gene. TCRdb analysed the multiplex PCR reads with MiXCR anew, one entry per CDR3 protein. The top ten clones hold about a tenth of a sample with 51,000 or so distinct CDR3 sequences, 30% to 40% of them seen once.

The clonotype originates from a donor over 45 with non-small cell lung cancer. The source material was PBMCs, sampled before or after stereotactic body radiation therapy (not recorded which). The rearrangement joins TRBV5-8 to TRBJ2-7; 13 positions agree with TRBD2. The CDR3 spells CASSWTSGSTHEQYF. The CDR3 DNA sequence: TGTGCCAGCAGCTGGACTAGCGGGAGTACCCACGAGCAGTACTTC.